This TCR beta chain was documented in a study of blood T cell repertoires in COVID-19. In the study overall: The origin of the acute and convalescent COVID-19 samples was the United States, Italy and Spain. T cells, B-cell-depleted T cells, or PBMCs provided the cDNA or gDNA that served as material.

Measured with immunoSEQ multiplex PCR; TCRdb has only the in-frame clones, and not every one. The sample carries a few hundred thousand clones, around 90% recorded once. V lost 4 bases to trimming and J lost 5 bases, with 11 bases between them. The CDR3 runs to 14 residues. Per the germline V gene, CDR1 is LGHNA and CDR2 is YNFKEQ. The participants were between roughly 18 and 89 years old and came from about two dozen US areas. Participants were placed into cohorts based on the clinical history they reported. The receptor was derived from a woman between 18 and 29 years old who had recovered from COVID-19. The chain couples TRBV4-2 to TRBJ1-4; the D gene is possibly TRBD1 (6 bases). The sequenced sample was PBMCs or T cells enriched from blood (not recorded which). The CDR3 here is CASSPDRRNEKLFF. As DNA, the CDR3 is TGTGCCAGCAGCCCCGACAGGCGCAATGAAAAACTGTTTTTT.